What follows describes a single TCR beta chain. Assignments of participants to cohorts depended upon their own reported clinical history. For recovered donors of Cohort 3, there were two negative PCRs, clearance, or symptom resolution. The data stem from a study of blood T cell repertoires in COVID-19. Per the study methods: Reference gene primer amplification gave estimated nucleated cell counts. Clones were sequenced by immunoSEQ multiplex PCR, and TCRdb holds only the in-frame ones, with some missing. The V and J calls and clone size come from that table; D and trimming were worked out from the DNA. Among hundreds of thousands of clones listed, approximately 84% were seen once. CDR1 and CDR2 (germline): MRHNA, SNTAGT. Germline trimming cut 4 bases from V and 7 bases from J; bases unmatched to any gene: 12. The CDR3 is 15 residues long.

This clonotype was sampled from a woman in her thirties who had recovered from COVID-19. The chain uses TRBV6-4 and TRBJ1-1, with TRBD1 matching over 7 bases. Sequenced: PBMCs or T cells enriched from blood (not recorded which). CDR3 DNA sequence: TGTGCCAGCAGTGGGATGGCAGGGGGGTACGGTGAAGCTTTCTTT. Residues: CASSGMAGGYGEAFF.